The TCR beta chain described here comes from a study of T cell responses to AZD1222 COVID-19 vaccine. TCRdb's copy holds only in-frame clones and misses some; the assay was immunoSEQ multiplex PCR. The data contain roughly 270,000 clones, almost 95% of them singletons. This sequence was found in an adult who received the AZD1222 COVID-19 vaccine. Specimen: peripheral blood, collected 28 days after the second AZD1222 dose.

The CDR3 loop reads CATSRLGLAGGHNEQFF. For the CDR3, the DNA is TGTGCCACCAGCAGGCTGGGACTAGCGGGGGGTCACAATGAGCAGTTCTTC. This chain connects TRBV15 to TRBJ2-1; 15 nucleotides align to TRBD2. V shed 3 bases, J shed 5 bases, and the junction held 5 bases outside the gene matches. The CDR3 is 17 amino acids. The V gene's germline CDR1 is LNHNV and CDR2 YYDKDF (reference sequence).